One and the same sample provided the 7 T cell receptor beta chains below, sequenced in a study of blood T cells in healthy people across ages. The use of a sample-barcoded 5' primer and a J-beta primer mix characterized a second PCR of roughly 6 to 11 cycles. TCRdb processed the 5' RACE reads anew with MiXCR; each CDR3 protein has one entry. The sample consists of 800,000 or so distinct CDR3 sequences, 46% of them appearing once. What was sequenced was blood. The source is a man at least 80 years old in good health.

This clonotype was recorded at least ten times. The chain uses TRBV20-1 and TRBJ2-1; D gene uncertain. The CDR3 length is 10 residues. Germline CDR1 and CDR2: DFQATT and SNEGSKA (reference sequence). Here the CDR3 DNA reads TGCGGTCCCAGCAACAATGAGCAGTTCTTC. Its translation: CGPSNNEQFF.

This chain joins TRBV18 and TRBJ2-3; perhaps TRBD1 as D (6 bases). The germline V and J ends were trimmed by 7 bases and 6 bases, with 14 bases remaining between them. The CDR3 loop spans 13 amino acids. CDR1 and CDR2 (germline): KGHSH, LQKENI. CDR3 DNA: TGTGCCAGCTTAGGACAGCTGAGGGATACGCAGTATTTT. Encoded protein: CASLGQLRDTQYF.

As regards this clonotype: An end of the junction differs from the germline gene, which may be a read error. This chain connects TRBV5-6 to TRBJ2-5; 13 bases align to TRBD2. This CDR3 region has 17 residues. Germline assignment: CDR1 SGHDT and CDR2 YYEEEE. CDR3 sequence (DNA): TGTGCCGGCAGCTTGTCCTTACTAGCGGGAGGGCCGGAGACCCAGTACTTC. This codes for CAGSLSLLAGGPETQYF.

Only a few counts were recorded for this clonotype. This chain links TRBV20-1 with TRBJ2-5, with D perhaps TRBD2 (6 bases). CDR3 length: 14 residues. CDR1 is DFQATT, CDR2 SNEGSKA, per germline (reference sequence). CDR3 protein: CSCPGEGENNEQYF. In nucleotides, the CDR3 is TGCAGCTGTCCGGGAGAGGGAGAGAACAATGAGCAGTACTTC.

The V gene is TRBV5-1, the J gene TRBJ2-1; TRBD2 matches 12 bases. The J segment lost 7 bases and the V segment lost 5 bases, leaving 10 bases of the junction unmatched. The CDR3 contains 16 residues. In germline, CDR1 is SGHRS, CDR2 YFSETQ. DNA for the CDR3: TGCGCCAGCAGTCGCGGGACTAGCGGGTGGGGGAATGAGCAGTTCTTC. This translates into CASSRGTSGWGNEQFF. Filled out from reference TRBV5-1 and TRBJ2-1, the complete variable domain reads KAGVTQTPRYLIKTRGQQVTLSCSPISGHRSVSWYQQTPGQGLQFLFEYFSETQRNKGNFPGRFSGRQFSNSRSEMNVSTLELGDSALYLCASSRGTSGWGNEQFFGPGTRLTVL.

The rearrangement uses TRBV5-1 and TRBJ2-1; a possible D gene is TRBD2 (6 bases). V lost 3 bases to trimming and J lost 5 bases, with 12 bases between them. The CDR3 totals 14 residues. CDR1 SGHRS and CDR2 YFSETQ come from the germline V gene. CDR3 region: CASSSGTPHNEQFF. The CDR3 DNA reads TGCGCCAGCAGCTCCGGGACTCCTCACAATGAGCAGTTCTTC. Full variable domain (outside the CDR3, taken from reference TRBV5-1 and TRBJ2-1): KAGVTQTPRYLIKTRGQQVTLSCSPISGHRSVSWYQQTPGQGLQFLFEYFSETQRNKGNFPGRFSGRQFSNSRSEMNVSTLELGDSALYLCASSSGTPHNEQFFGPGTRLTVL.

This clonotype was found a few times. The chain joins TRBV28 to TRBJ2-1; D is unresolved. Between the trimmed V and J ends, which lost 3 bases and 4 bases, there was a span of 10 bases. CDR1 is MDHEN and CDR2 is SYDVKM in the germline V gene. The CDR3 spans 14 residues. In DNA form, the CDR3 reads TGTGCCAGCAGTTTTAGGAAACTATACAATGAGCAGTTCTTC. Amino acids: CASSFRKLYNEQFF.